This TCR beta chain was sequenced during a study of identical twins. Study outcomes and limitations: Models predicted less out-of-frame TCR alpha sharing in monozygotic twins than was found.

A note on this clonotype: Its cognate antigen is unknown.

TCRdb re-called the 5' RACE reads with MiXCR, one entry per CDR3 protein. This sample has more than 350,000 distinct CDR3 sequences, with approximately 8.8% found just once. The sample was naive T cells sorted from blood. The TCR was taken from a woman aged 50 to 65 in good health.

The CDR3 loop is CASSIRQGLVGYNEQFF. In nucleotides, the CDR3 is TGTGCCAGTAGTATTAGGCAGGGATTAGTAGGGTACAATGAGCAGTTCTTC. This chain joins TRBV19 and TRBJ2-1, with D possibly being TRBD1 (5 bases). With 3 bases removed from V and 4 bases from J, the gap between germline ends came to 19 bases. Germline CDR1 and CDR2: LNHDA and SQIVND (reference sequence). This CDR3 is built from 17 residues.